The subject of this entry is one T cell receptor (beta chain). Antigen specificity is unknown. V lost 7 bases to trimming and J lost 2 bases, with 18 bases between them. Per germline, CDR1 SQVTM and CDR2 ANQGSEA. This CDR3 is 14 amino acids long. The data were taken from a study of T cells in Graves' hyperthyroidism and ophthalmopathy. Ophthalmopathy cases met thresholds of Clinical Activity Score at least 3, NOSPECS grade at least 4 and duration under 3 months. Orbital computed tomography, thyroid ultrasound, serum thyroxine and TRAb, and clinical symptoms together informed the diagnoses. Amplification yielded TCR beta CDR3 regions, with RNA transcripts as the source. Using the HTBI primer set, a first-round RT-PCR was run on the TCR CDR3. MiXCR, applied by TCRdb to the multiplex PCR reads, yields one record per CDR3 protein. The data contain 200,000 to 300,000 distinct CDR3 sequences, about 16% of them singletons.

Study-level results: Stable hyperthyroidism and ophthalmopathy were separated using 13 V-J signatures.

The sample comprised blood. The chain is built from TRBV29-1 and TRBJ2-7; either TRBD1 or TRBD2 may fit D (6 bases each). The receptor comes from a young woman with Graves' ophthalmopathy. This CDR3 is CSGALRRDTYEQYF. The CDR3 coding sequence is TGCAGCGGGGCCCTCCGGCGGGACACCTACGAGCAGTACTTC.